A selection of T cell receptor beta chains follows, all from one sample in a study of cytomegalovirus exposure and HLA in healthy donors. Some clones are missing from TCRdb's copy, which holds only in-frame ones; the method was immunoSEQ multiplex PCR. The sample consists of 140,000 or so clones, 80% to 90% of them appearing once. Sequenced input: PBMCs. Receptors were obtained from a woman aged 35 to 49 in good health and CMV-seropositive. CDR3s include the opening cysteine and the closing phenylalanine or tryptophan. The order of the fields is D gene, clone size, V gene, J gene, CDR3 DNA, CDR3 protein. The D gene is left open where the match is weak. Some rows have no size entry. The others give once, few or many, or a class for an expanded clone.

>-|-|TRBV7-2|TRBJ2-5
TGTGCCAGCAGCTTAGAACCAGGGAGGGAGACCCAGTACTTC
CASSLEPGRETQYF
>TRBD2|-|TRBV5-1|TRBJ2-7
TGCGCCAGCAGCGAGGGACTAGCGGGGGGCTCCTACGAGCAGTACTTC
CASSEGLAGGSYEQYF
>TRBD2|once|TRBV19|TRBJ2-1
TGTGCCAGTAGATACGTGGGAGGGCCCGATGAGCAGTTCTTC
CASRYVGGPDEQFF
>TRBD1|-|TRBV18|TRBJ1-1
TGTGCCAGCAGGACTTCCGGGACAGGGGGCTCTGAAGCTTTCTTT
CASRTSGTGGSEAFF
>TRBD2|once|TRBV28|TRBJ2-7
TGTGCCAGCAGTTTATCCTCTAAGACTAGCGGGTACTCCTACGAGCAGTACTTC
CASSLSSKTSGYSYEQYF
>-|-|TRBV6-5|TRBJ2-7
TGTGCCAGCAGTTACAGGGGTTACGAGCAGTACTTC
CASSYRGYEQYF
>TRBD1|-|TRBV7-2|TRBJ1-5
TGTGCCAGCAGCCCAGGGACAGGGAGGAGCAATCAGCCCCAGCATTTT
CASSPGTGRSNQPQHF
>-|few|TRBV5-1|TRBJ2-1
TGCGCCAGCAGCACGGGTCTCCTTCATGAGGGTGAGCAGTTCTTC
CASSTGLLHEGEQFF
>-|-|TRBV27|TRBJ1-2
TGTGCCAGCAGCACAGGGACCGGGCGGCGCTATGGCTACACCTTC
CASSTGTGRRYGYTF
>TRBD2|few|TRBV4-1|TRBJ2-5
TGCGCCAGCAGCCCACCGGGGGGGGACCAAGAGACCCAGTACTTC
CASSPPGGDQETQYF
>-|-|TRBV30|TRBJ2-5
TGTGCCTGGAGTAAACGGAACAGGGAGACCCAGTACTTC
CAWSKRNRETQYF
>-|-|TRBV2|TRBJ2-7
TGTGCCAGCACGGTGGGAGGAGGCGAGCAGTACTTC
CASTVGGGEQYF
>TRBD2|-|TRBV27|TRBJ2-3
TGTGCCAGCAGTCCAGGACTAGCGGGGCGCACAGATACGCAGTATTTT
CASSPGLAGRTDTQYF
>-|-|TRBV11-2|TRBJ1-2
TGTGCCAGCAGCACACGGGACATCCTAGGCTATGGCTACACCTTC
CASSTRDILGYGYTF
>TRBD1|-|TRBV27|TRBJ2-7
TGTGCCAGCGCCGACAGGGCCTACGAGCAGTACTTC
CASADRAYEQYF
>-|-|TRBV9|TRBJ1-1
TGTGCCAGCAGCCCGCGGGGACCCAGGAACACTGAAGCTTTCTTT
CASSPRGPRNTEAFF
>-|-|TRBV2|TRBJ2-5
TGTGCCAGCAGGGCACGCCAGACCCAGTACTTC
CASRARQTQYF
>-|-|TRBV5-8|TRBJ2-7
TGTGCCAGCAGCTTAGCGGGCTCCGGCTCCTACGAGCAGTACTTC
CASSLAGSGSYEQYF
>TRBD2|few|TRBV5-1|TRBJ2-1
TGCGCCAGCAGCTTGGAAGGTTGGGTAGCGGGGGACAATGAGCAGTTCTTC
CASSLEGWVAGDNEQFF
>TRBD2|-|TRBV11-2|TRBJ2-5
TGTGCCAGCAGCTTATATCATAGCGGGTGGATACAAGAGACCCAGTACTTC
CASSLYHSGWIQETQYF
>TRBD1|-|TRBV5-1|TRBJ2-3
TGCGCCAGCAGCTGGGGACAGGCGGCAGATACGCAGTATTTT
CASSWGQAADTQYF
>TRBD2|-|TRBV7-3|TRBJ2-1
TGTGCCAGCAGCTTAAGCGGGACTAGCGGGTACAATGAGCAGTTCTTC
CASSLSGTSGYNEQFF
>-|-|TRBV9|TRBJ2-1
TGTGCCAGCAGCGTAGGGCCTGGACAGAGCTCCTACAATGAGCAGTTCTTC
CASSVGPGQSSYNEQFF
>TRBD2|-|TRBV4-1|TRBJ2-1
TGCGCCAGCAGCCAGCCGGGACTAGCGCCTCCAGGAGGGACATTCTTC
CASSQPGLAPPGGTFF
>-|-|TRBV11-2|TRBJ2-7
TGTGCCAGCAGCTGGGGGGACGGAGTCTCCTACGAGCAGTACTTC
CASSWGDGVSYEQYF
>TRBD2|-|TRBV9|TRBJ2-1
TGTGCCAGCAGCTGGAACCGGGGGGATGAGCAGTTCTTC
CASSWNRGDEQFF
>-|-|TRBV27|TRBJ1-1
TGTGCCAGCAGTTTATCGGGGGGACCCCTTAAAGCTTTCTTT
CASSLSGGPLKAFF
>TRBD1|once|TRBV28|TRBJ1-4
TGTGCCAGCAGTTTCCCTACAGGGGGCGGTGAAAAACTGTTTTTT
CASSFPTGGGEKLFF
>-|few|TRBV5-6|TRBJ2-6
TGTGCCAGCAGCTTTACTGGGGCCAACGTCCTGACTTTC
CASSFTGANVLTF
>TRBD2|-|TRBV10-2|TRBJ2-3
TGCGCCAGCACCCCTCCGGGGGCGGGGGGGCAAGTTACGCAGTATTTT
CASTPPGAGGQVTQYF
>TRBD1|-|TRBV2|TRBJ2-5
TGTGCCAGCGCCCACAGGGAACAGGGGGAGACCCAGTACTTC
CASAHREQGETQYF
>TRBD1|-|TRBV28|TRBJ2-5
TGTGCCAGCAGTTCCCTGACAGGGGCTGATGAGACCCAGTACTTC
CASSSLTGADETQYF
>-|-|TRBV11-2|TRBJ1-6
TGTGCCAGCAGCTTAGCCTTAACAGTCGCCGGTGGTTCACCCCTCCACTTT
CASSLALTVAGGSPLHF
>-|-|TRBV7-6|TRBJ2-7
TGTGCCAGCAGCTTAGGGGGGGAGTCCTACGAGCAGTACTTC
CASSLGGESYEQYF
>-|-|TRBV18|TRBJ2-7
TGTGCCAGCTCACCACTTAGCTCAGCCCCCTACGAGCAGTACTTC
CASSPLSSAPYEQYF
>-|-|TRBV27|TRBJ2-1
TGTGCCAGCAGTTTATCCTGGACTGAACGGCGCAATGAGCAGTTCTTC
CASSLSWTERRNEQFF
>TRBD1|few|TRBV28|TRBJ2-1
TGTGCCAGCAGTCCAGGGGGCCCATTGGATGAGCAGTTCTTC
CASSPGGPLDEQFF
>TRBD2|once|TRBV14|TRBJ2-3
TGTGCCAGCAGCCTCGGAGCGGGGGTTGATACGCAGTATTTT
CASSLGAGVDTQYF
>TRBD2|-|TRBV30|TRBJ2-2
TGTGCCTGGAGGGACCTAGCGGGGGCCGGGGAGCTGTTTTTT
CAWRDLAGAGELFF
>-|-|TRBV29-1|TRBJ1-4
TGCAGCGTTGAAGATCGCCAGGGAAGTGAAAAACTGTTTTTT
CSVEDRQGSEKLFF
>-|-|TRBV9|TRBJ1-1
TGTGCCAGCAGCGTAGCTCACGGGACGGCGGGAGACACTGAAGCTTTCTTT
CASSVAHGTAGDTEAFF
>TRBD2|-|TRBV19|TRBJ2-1
TGTGCCAGTAGCCATAGTATCTGGCGGCGGGAGGGCAACGATGAGCAGTTCTTC
CASSHSIWRREGNDEQFF
>TRBD1|-|TRBV5-1|TRBJ2-5
TGCGCCAGCAGCTTCAACCGGCCAGGGGGCGGGGAGACCCAGTACTTC
CASSFNRPGGGETQYF
>-|once|TRBV5-1|TRBJ2-3
TGCGCCAGCAGCTTGGCTAGCCCTTCAACAGATACGCAGTATTTT
CASSLASPSTDTQYF
>TRBD2|-|TRBV7-9|TRBJ2-1
TGTGCCAGCAGCTTAGAGGGACTAGATAATGAGCAGTTCTTC
CASSLEGLDNEQFF
>-|-|TRBV10-3|TRBJ2-7
TGTGCCATCCTCCGGACTCAGTCCTACGAGCAGTACTTC
CAILRTQSYEQYF